The subject of this entry is one T cell receptor beta chain. This clone has more than one count but fewer than ten. Its antigen has not been determined. Qualities for individual bases were not recorded, and no much larger clone is one base off. This record belongs to a study of graft-versus-host responses after intestinal transplantation (dated by TCRdb to 2020 to 2023). Describing the broader study: Recipients received multivisceral, liver-intestinal, or isolated intestinal transplants. After intestinal transplantation, graft-versus-host and host-versus-graft alloreactive T cell clones were followed in the graft, circulation and bone marrow using bulk TCR-beta CDR3 sequencing. Anti-thymocyte globulin induction was given to all recipients, followed by maintenance tacrolimus and steroids for approximately three years. Rather than going through the commercial service, samples from a few later patients were sequenced in-house on an Illumina MiSeq and processed with MiXCR. A peak of at least 4% donor T cells among recipient peripheral blood mononuclear cells was the definition used for donor T cell macrochimerism. Alloreactive clones were identified by sequencing pre-transplant mixed lymphocyte reaction products and comparing them with unstimulated pre-transplant donor and recipient T cells. Of the 20 to 25 intestinal transplant recipients enrolled in the cohort, one of whom was a retransplant, 3 patients without pretransplant specimens were excluded.

What the work shows at the level of the full study, not this receptor alone: Early after transplant, peak levels of circulating GvH clones were found to be associated with declines in HvG clones. The conclusions were limited by the relatively low number and heterogeneity of the intestinal transplant patients. GvH clones were found in recipient bone marrow, and some of the GvH clones appeared earlier in ileal mucosa or blood, which is consistent with an intestinal mucosal origin. In the allografts of patients with donor T cell macrochimerism, GvH to HvG T cell clonal ratios were high.

The time point label on this specimen signifies: cells obtained before transplantation from donor or recipient. CD3+CD4+ and CD3+CD8+ populations were FACS-sorted from unstimulated pre-transplant donor and recipient cells taken from spleen or lymph nodes. V is reduced by 1 base and J by 5 bases, leaving a spacing of 6 bases between them. Including cysteine and phenylalanine, the CDR3 has 12 amino acids. Only the CDR3 portion is preserved as DNA: 36 bases, with reading frame beginning at the first base. For CDR1 and CDR2, the germline V gene (reference sequence) lists SGHNT and YYREEE. Receptor libraries were prepared by the immunoSEQ multiplex PCR assay. For most patients, genomic DNA was isolated using the Qiagen DNeasy Blood and Tissue Kit and was shipped frozen to Adaptive Biotechnologies for TCR sequencing. High-throughput TCR-beta CDR3 sequencing of genomic DNA from most patients was performed by Adaptive Biotechnologies. As for the authors' bioinformatics: TCR sequencing data for some 19 patients were retrieved from Adaptive's ImmunoSEQ software; a few other patients were processed with MiXCR and VDJtools. To correct CD4 versus CD8 sorting errors, sequences present in both subsets at a frequency ratio below 5:1 were removed. Because the origin of CDR3 nucleotide sequences shared between donor and recipient could not be assigned, those sequences were removed. To be classed as alloreactive, a clone needed at least 2-fold expansion over unstimulated cells and a minimum CFSE-low frequency of 0.002% (template counts) or 0.001% (read counts). Clones detected in sequenced pre-transplant spleen, lymph node, or MLR CFSE-low populations of the donor or recipient were defined as mappable. The cumulative frequency of alloreactive clones was calculated as a percentage of all sequences, weighted by copy number. Not all clones reach the TCRdb copy of this immuneACCESS table, which keeps in-frame sequences only. Checked studies attribute under half of the gap to unresolved V genes and leave the rest unexplained. That table is the source of V, J and clone size, and D and trimming were worked out from the DNA. For this sample there are around 64,000 clones; around 93% appear just once. Jointly, the top ten make up 0.38% of the sample.

This sequence was found in a human donor who was the organ donor for an intestinal transplant. The V gene is TRBV5-4 and the J gene is TRBJ2-5; the D region possibly corresponds to TRBD2 (6 bases align). Sample: unstimulated CD4+ T cells sorted from spleen or lymph node cells, taken before transplant. The DNA sequence is TGTGCCAGCAGCTTGAGCGGGGAGACCCAGTACTTC. This yields the protein CASSLSGETQYF.